These 7 T cell receptor beta chains were all obtained from the same sample, sequenced in a study of cytomegalovirus exposure and HLA in healthy donors (dated by TCRdb to the late 2010s). Libraries were built with the immunoSEQ multiplex PCR assay. The multiplex PCR relied on a mix of 60 forward primers for TCR Vbeta segments and 13 reverse primers for TCR Jbeta segments. This is the immuneACCESS table as TCRdb keeps it, with only in-frame sequences that have V and J called. A part of the clones is gone; compared with another copy, unresolved V genes explain less than half, and the rest is unexplained. The sample records tens of thousands of clones, around 76% of which are singletons. The ten largest clonotypes hold around 0.63% of the sample. Sequencing was carried out using PBMCs. All receptors derive from a man aged 30 to 39 in good health and CMV-seronegative.

V and J are TRBV27 and TRBJ2-7; no firm D call. V was clipped by 5 bases and J by 6 bases, with 11 bases between them. From germline, CDR1 is MNHEY and CDR2 SMNVEV (reference sequence). This CDR3 region has 12 residues. Here the CDR3 reads CASSRLPGEQYF. In DNA, the CDR3 is TGTGCCAGCAGTCGTCTTCCGGGCGAGCAGTACTTC.

This sequence joins TRBV5-5 and TRBJ2-3; D ambiguous. Deletions cut 5 bases from V and 2 bases from J, with 15 bases between. Germline lookup yields CDR1 SGHKS and CDR2 YYEKEE (reference sequence). The CDR3 runs to 15 residues. CDR3 DNA: TGTGCCAGCAGTCAAACGGTGGTAGACACAGATACGCAGTATTTT. Its protein product is CASSQTVVDTDTQYF. The full variable domain, rest sourced from reference TRBV5-5 and TRBJ2-3, is DAGVTQSPTHLIKTRGQQVTLRCSPISGHKSVSWYQQVLGQGPQFIFQYYEKEERGRGNFPDRFSARQFPNYSSELNVNALLLGDSALYLCASSQTVVDTDTQYFGPGTRLTVL.

V gene TRBV5-1 combines with J gene TRBJ1-2; maybe TRBD1 (5 bases). The CDR3 sequence is 15 residues long. In germline, CDR1 is SGHRS, CDR2 YFSETQ. The V end was cut by 0 bases, the J end by 4 bases, with 13 bases between. In nucleotides, the CDR3 is TGCGCCAGCAGCTTGGGGGGGGTATGGGCCTATGGCTACACCTTC. Its protein product is CASSLGGVWAYGYTF. Together with reference TRBV5-1 and TRBJ1-2, the CDR3 gives the full variable domain: KAGVTQTPRYLIKTRGQQVTLSCSPISGHRSVSWYQQTPGQGLQFLFEYFSETQRNKGNFPGRFSGRQFSNSRSEMNVSTLELGDSALYLCASSLGGVWAYGYTFGSGTRLTVV.

This clone was picked up one time. The J gene is TRBJ2-3, the V gene TRBV7-8; D not resolved. With 1 base removed from V and 1 base from J, the gap between germline ends came to 9 bases. The germline gives CDR1 SGHVS, CDR2 FQNEAQ. CDR3 length: 15 residues. CDR3 coding DNA: TGTGCCAGCAGCTTAGAGTACTCCCGCACAGATACGCAGTATTTT. It translates to CASSLEYSRTDTQYF.

The chain combines TRBV11-3 with TRBJ1-4; no definite D call. This CDR3 is 17 amino acids long. Germline CDR1 and CDR2: SGHNT and YENEEA. The ends were cut back, 1 base at V and 0 bases at J, with 12 bases in the middle. The CDR3 protein is CASSLVNWPATNEKLFF. In DNA, the CDR3 is TGTGCCAGCAGCTTAGTGAATTGGCCTGCAACTAATGAAAAACTGTTTTTT.

The chain is built from TRBV4-2 and TRBJ2-7; 7 nucleotides match TRBD1. This CDR3 is 14 amino acids long. Germline values: CDR1 LGHNA, CDR2 YNFKEQ. Trimming took 1 base from V and 6 from J; bases not matched to a gene: 6. CDR3 region: CASSQGDRTGEQYF. In nucleotides, the CDR3 is TGTGCCAGCAGCCAAGGGGACAGAACCGGCGAGCAGTACTTC.

This chain uses TRBV15 with TRBJ2-7, with TRBD1 matching 7 bases. This CDR3 region has 15 residues. The V and J ends lost 4 bases and 2 bases, in that order; junction bases with no gene match: 8. Germline lookup yields CDR1 LNHNV and CDR2 YYDKDF (reference sequence). The CDR3 sequence: CATSIYRQGTYEQYF. The CDR3 region has the DNA TGTGCCACCAGCATATACAGACAGGGCACCTACGAGCAGTACTTC.